This TCR beta chain was sequenced in a study of blood T cell repertoires in COVID-19. About the study: There were acute and convalescent COVID-19 samples, and they came from the United States, Italy and Spain. PBMCs, B-cell-depleted T cells, or T cells were the source of the cDNA or gDNA that made up the material.

The CDR3 sequence is 16 residues long. Germline V gives CDR1 SGHRS, CDR2 YFSETQ. Deletions cut 0 bases from V and 7 bases from J, with 20 bases between. Per the authors' pipeline: The authors estimated nucleated cell counts from reference gene primer amplification. Method: immunoSEQ multiplex PCR; TCRdb's copy keeps in-frame clones and lacks some. Clone size and the V and J calls come from that table; the DNA yielded D and trimming. In the table there are over 150,000 clones, roughly 84% of which are singletons. The TCR was taken from a man between 70 and 80 years old with active or convalescent COVID-19. The sequencing sample was made of peripheral blood. This chain links TRBV5-1 with TRBJ2-7; TRBD2 might be the D (5 bases). The CDR3 sequence is CASSLEVRGFGREQYF. CDR3 DNA: TGCGCCAGCAGCTTGGAAGTAAGAGGGTTTGGTAGGGAGCAGTACTTC.